What follows describes a single TCR beta chain. The table came from immunoSEQ multiplex PCR; TCRdb's copy has only in-frame clones and leaves some out. The table has around 200,000 clones, about 95% seen once. This sample is part of a study of control samples from healthy donors and cancer patients. The CDR3 has 15 residues. The V gene's germline CDR1 is MNHEY and CDR2 SVGAGI. With 6 bases clipped from V and 5 bases from J, the junction kept 8 bases outside the gene matches. This clonotype originated in a man aged 45-65 years in good health. This chain links TRBV6-5 with TRBJ1-2, with 11 positions matching TRBD1. The sample was blood. The CDR3 here is CASSPGQGAWYGYTF. In DNA, the CDR3 is TGTGCCAGCAGCCCCGGACAGGGGGCATGGTATGGCTACACCTTC.